This is a list of T cell receptor beta chains from one sample in a study of blood T cells in healthy people across ages. TCRdb fed the 5' RACE reads into MiXCR, producing one record per CDR3 protein. This sample yields 580,000 or so distinct CDR3 sequences, of which about 45% are seen a single time; 20% to 25% belongs to the top ten. Sequenced material: blood. All receptors come from an elderly man in good health. The CDR3 runs from the conserved cysteine through the conserved F or W. The D gene is left open where the match is weak. The listing skips clone size in some rows; elsewhere it reads once, few, many or a size class.

CDR3nt,CDR3aa,j_gene,abundance,d_gene,v_gene
TGTGCCAGCAGCTTAGTTGCAGGGGGCGGCTACGAGCAGTTCTTT,CASSLVAGGGYEQFF,TRBJ2-1,-,TRBD1,TRBV7-2
TGCGCCAGCAGCCAAGAAGGCGGGGGAACCTCCTACGAGCAGTACTTC,CASSQEGGGTSYEQYF,TRBJ2-7,-,TRBD2,TRBV4-3
TGTGCCAGCAGTTACCGTGGGGTAACGTCCTACAATGAGCAGTTCTTC,CASSYRGVTSYNEQFF,TRBJ2-1,many,-,TRBV6-5
TGCGCCAGCAGCCAAGATAGACAGAGCAACAATGAGCAGTTCTTC,CASSQDRQSNNEQFF,TRBJ2-1,few,-,TRBV4-3
TGCGCCAGCAGGCCGACAGGGGGTCCTAATGAAAAACTGTTTTTT,CASRPTGGPNEKLFF,TRBJ1-4,-,TRBD1,TRBV5-1
TGTGCCAGCAGCTTATGGATCTACGAGCAGTACTTC,CASSLWIYEQYF,TRBJ2-7,-,-,TRBV7-9
TGTGCCAGCAGCTCACAGGGACTTCTAGCCAAAAACATTCAGTACTTC,CASSSQGLLAKNIQYF,TRBJ2-4,-,-,TRBV7-2
TGTGCCATCAGGGCTGGGGGGTCTGTCTATATGGAGACCCAGTACTTC,CAIRAGGSVYMETQYF,TRBJ2-5,few,-,TRBV10-3
TGTGCCACAGGGGACAGCCTAAACGAGCAGTACTTC,CATGDSLNEQYF,TRBJ2-7,few,TRBD1,TRBV6-6
TGTGCCAGCAGACGACAGGGGTTAAGCAATCAGCCCCAGCATTTT,CASRRQGLSNQPQHF,TRBJ1-5,-,TRBD1,TRBV6-2/TRBV6-3
TGTGCCAGCAGCTACAGTGGGGTTCGGCACACTGAAGCTTTCTTT,CASSYSGVRHTEAFF,TRBJ1-1,-,-,TRBV6-5
TGCGCCAGCAGCTTGGCAGGGGGCGGGAGTAACACTGAAGCTTTCTTT,CASSLAGGGSNTEAFF,TRBJ1-1,-,TRBD1,TRBV5-1
TGCAGCGTGTACAGAGTCACAGATACGCAGTATTTT,CSVYRVTDTQYF,TRBJ2-3,-,-,TRBV29-1
TGTGCCAGCTCACCACAAGGTGAAAGCGTTGAGCAGTTCTTC,CASSPQGESVEQFF,TRBJ2-1,-,-,TRBV18
TGTGCCAGCAGTGAAGCGCGGGTTGGGGCGAACCAAGAGACCCAGTACTTC,CASSEARVGANQETQYF,TRBJ2-5,-,-,TRBV2
TGTGCCAGCAGCCGGTACAGCAATGAGCAGTTCTTC,CASSRYSNEQFF,TRBJ2-1,-,-,TRBV11-2
TGTGCCACCAGTGATTTTAGCGGGGGGGCCGCCGGGGAGCTGTTTTTT,CATSDFSGGAAGELFF,TRBJ2-2,-,TRBD2,TRBV24-1
TGCAGCGTTGGGGGACAGGGGAATGAAAAACTGTTTTTT,CSVGGQGNEKLFF,TRBJ1-4,few,TRBD1,TRBV29-1
TGTGCCAGCAGTTTGTATCGGCAGGGACAGTACTTC,CASSLYRQGQYF,TRBJ2-4,-,-,TRBV28
TGCAGTGCTAGAAAAGTGAGACAGGGGCACGAGCAGTACTTC,CSARKVRQGHEQYF,TRBJ2-7,few,TRBD1,TRBV20-1
TGTGCCAGGGAGGGGGACGGCTCCTACGAGCAGTACTTC,CAREGDGSYEQYF,TRBJ2-7,-,-,TRBV25-1
TGTGCCAGCAGCCAGGAAGCGGGATCCTACAATGAGCAGTACTTC,CASSQEAGSYNEQYF,TRBJ2-7,-,TRBD2,TRBV7-9
TGTGCCAGCAGTTACGACAGGACAAATTCACCCCTCCACTTT,CASSYDRTNSPLHF,TRBJ1-6,-,-,TRBV6-2/TRBV6-3
TGTGCCAGCAGTTTCGACGGGGCCTATGGCTACACCTTC,CASSFDGAYGYTF,TRBJ1-2,many,-,TRBV6-6
TGTGCCAGCAAGTCAGTCTCAGCCGATACGCAGTATTTT,CASKSVSADTQYF,TRBJ2-3,-,-,TRBV7-9
TGTGCCAGCAGTTTAGGGGATGGCCCCTACAATGAGCAGTTCTTC,CASSLGDGPYNEQFF,TRBJ2-1,-,-,TRBV12-3/TRBV12-4
TGTGCCAGCAGCTTACAGGGGGCGAAGAACGAGCAGTACTTC,CASSLQGAKNEQYF,TRBJ2-7,-,TRBD1,TRBV13
TGCAGCGTCAGGGCAAACTCCTACAATGAGCAGTTCTTC,CSVRANSYNEQFF,TRBJ2-1,few,-,TRBV29-1
TGTGCCAGCAGTTACGGGGGTACGGCCTGGGGGGGTTTGCCTACGAAGCAGTACTTC,CASSYGGTAWGGLPTKQYF,TRBJ2-7,many,TRBD2,TRBV6-5
TGCAGCTCGATCGGTGCGGGACAGGGGAACTATGGCTACACCTTC,CSSIGAGQGNYGYTF,TRBJ1-2,few,TRBD1,TRBV29-1
TGTGCCAGCAGCGAGGGACAGGCGGTTAGCACAGATACGCAGTATTTT,CASSEGQAVSTDTQYF,TRBJ2-3,few,TRBD1,TRBV7-9
TGTGCCAGCAGCTTCCCGCAGGAGGGTTTATACGAGCAGTACTTC,CASSFPQEGLYEQYF,TRBJ2-7,few,-,TRBV7-9
TGCAGTGCTAGTTCTAGCGGGATAGTTACAGATACGCAGTATTTT,CSASSSGIVTDTQYF,TRBJ2-3,-,TRBD2,TRBV20-1
TGTGCCAGCAGAGCCACAGGAACTGAAGCTTTCTTT,CASRATGTEAFF,TRBJ1-1,few,-,TRBV12-3/TRBV12-4
TGTGCCATCAGTCCAGGGTTTGAGCAGTACTTC,CAISPGFEQYF,TRBJ2-7,-,-,TRBV10-3
TGTGCCAGCAGCCCCGGGACGGGTAGAACCGGGGAGCTGTTTTTT,CASSPGTGRTGELFF,TRBJ2-2,-,-,TRBV11-1
TGTGCCAGCAGCCTCATCGGGCAGGGGACATACGAGCAGTACTTC,CASSLIGQGTYEQYF,TRBJ2-7,-,-,TRBV27
TGTGCCAGCAGCTTTGGACAGGGGGGGTCCTTTGGGGCCAACGTCCTGACTTTC,CASSFGQGGSFGANVLTF,TRBJ2-6,few,TRBD1,TRBV9
TGTGCCAGCAGTTTATCAGCGGGGGGTGCCTACAATGAGCAGTACTTC,CASSLSAGGAYNEQYF,TRBJ2-7,once,TRBD2,TRBV27
TGTGCCAGCCGACTAGTCGGCTACGAGCAGTACTTC,CASRLVGYEQYF,TRBJ2-7,-,-,TRBV2
TGTGCCAGCAGTTTTCGGCTCAACACAGATACGCAGTATTTT,CASSFRLNTDTQYF,TRBJ2-3,-,-,TRBV28
TGCGCCAGCAGCCAAGGAGGTGTCTACAATGAGCAGTTCTTC,CASSQGGVYNEQFF,TRBJ2-1,-,-,TRBV4-3
TGCGCCAGCAGCTTGGCAGGGGGCGAGAACTATGGCTACACCTTC,CASSLAGGENYGYTF,TRBJ1-2,-,TRBD1,TRBV5-1
TGTGCCAGCAGAAAATTGGACAGCTCTGGGGCCAACGTCCTGACTTTC,CASRKLDSSGANVLTF,TRBJ2-6,-,-,TRBV27
TGCGCCAGCAGCTTGGAGCCTAGCGGGGAGACCCAGTACTTC,CASSLEPSGETQYF,TRBJ2-5,-,TRBD2,TRBV5-1
TGTGCCAGCAGTTTGGGTGCAACTCTCCACGAGCAGTACTTC,CASSLGATLHEQYF,TRBJ2-7,few,-,TRBV28
TGTGCCAGCAGCGTCGTGTACAGGGGCTGGAACACTGAAGCTTTCTTT,CASSVVYRGWNTEAFF,TRBJ1-1,-,TRBD1,TRBV9
TGTGCCAGCAGTGACTCAGCTCGGACTGAGGCTTTCTTT,CASSDSARTEAFF,TRBJ1-1,few,-,TRBV6-5
TGTGCCAGCAGCTTAGGTGTTGACGAGCAGTACTTC,CASSLGVDEQYF,TRBJ2-7,few,-,TRBV7-2
TGCAGCGTGGGCCCCAGGAACACTGAAGCTTTCTTT,CSVGPRNTEAFF,TRBJ1-1,-,-,TRBV29-1
TGTGCCAGCACCTTCGAGGGGGAGTATAATTCACCCCTCCACTTT,CASTFEGEYNSPLHF,TRBJ1-6,-,-,TRBV27
TGTGCCAGCAGCTTAGAACAGGGGTCTGGTCAGTACTTC,CASSLEQGSGQYF,TRBJ2-5,-,TRBD1,TRBV11-2
TGTGCCAGCAGTTTGATCGGGACTAGCGATGAGACCCAGTACTTC,CASSLIGTSDETQYF,TRBJ2-5,few,TRBD2,TRBV12-3/TRBV12-4
TGTGCCAGCAGAGTTCTTAGCGGCGGATACGAGCAGTACTTC,CASRVLSGGYEQYF,TRBJ2-7,-,-,TRBV27
TGTGCCAGCAGCCAAGATTGGGACAGGGGTTGGGACGAGCAGTACTTC,CASSQDWDRGWDEQYF,TRBJ2-7,-,TRBD1,TRBV14
TGCGCCAGCAGCGTCAACAGCGACGCACGTTGGGACAAAAACATTCAGTACTTC,CASSVNSDARWDKNIQYF,TRBJ2-4,many,-,TRBV5-1
TGTGCCAGCAGCCCCGGAGGGAATTCACCCCTCCACTTT,CASSPGGNSPLHF,TRBJ1-6,-,-,TRBV7-9
TGTGCCAGCAGCTTAGCCCTGTACCGGGGCCAGTTCTTC,CASSLALYRGQFF,TRBJ2-1,-,-,TRBV11-2
TGTGCCAGCAGTTACATGGGTGATCAGCCCCAGCATTTT,CASSYMGDQPQHF,TRBJ1-5,few,-,TRBV6-6